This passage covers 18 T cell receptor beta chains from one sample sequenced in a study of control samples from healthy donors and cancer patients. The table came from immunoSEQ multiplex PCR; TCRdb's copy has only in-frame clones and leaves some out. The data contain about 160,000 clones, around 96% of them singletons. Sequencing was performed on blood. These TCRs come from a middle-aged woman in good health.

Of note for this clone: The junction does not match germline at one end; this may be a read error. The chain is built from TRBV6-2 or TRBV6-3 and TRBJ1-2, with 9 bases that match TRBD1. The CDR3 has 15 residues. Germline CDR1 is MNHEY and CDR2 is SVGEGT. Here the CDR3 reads CVSSYGTGGVYGYTF. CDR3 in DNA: TGTGTCAGCAGTTACGGAACAGGGGGCGTCTATGGCTACACCTTC.

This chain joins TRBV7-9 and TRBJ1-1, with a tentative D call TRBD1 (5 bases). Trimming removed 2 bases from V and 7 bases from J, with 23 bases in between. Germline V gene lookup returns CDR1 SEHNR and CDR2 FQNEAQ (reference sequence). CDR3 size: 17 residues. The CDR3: CASSLTRSRDGGHEAFF. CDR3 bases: TGTGCCAGCAGCTTAACCCGAAGTCGGGACGGAGGTCATGAAGCTTTCTTT.

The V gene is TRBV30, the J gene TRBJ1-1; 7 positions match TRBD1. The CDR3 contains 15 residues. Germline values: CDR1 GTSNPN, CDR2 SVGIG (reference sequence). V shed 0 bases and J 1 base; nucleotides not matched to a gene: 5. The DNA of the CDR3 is TGTGCCTGGAGTGTTCGGGGACAGAGGAACACTGAAGCTTTCTTT. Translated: CAWSVRGQRNTEAFF.

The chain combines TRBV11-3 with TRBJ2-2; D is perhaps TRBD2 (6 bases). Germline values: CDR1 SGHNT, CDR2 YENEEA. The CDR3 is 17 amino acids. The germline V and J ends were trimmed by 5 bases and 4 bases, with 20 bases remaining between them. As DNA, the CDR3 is TGTGCCAGCAGCCCCCGGCGGACCCTCGGGGGCACCGGGGAGCTGTTTTTT. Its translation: CASSPRRTLGGTGELFF.

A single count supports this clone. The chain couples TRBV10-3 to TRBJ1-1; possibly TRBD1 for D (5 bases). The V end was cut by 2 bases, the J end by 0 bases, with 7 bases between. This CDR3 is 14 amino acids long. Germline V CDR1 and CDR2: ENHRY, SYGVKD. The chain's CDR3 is CAISERTMNTEAFF. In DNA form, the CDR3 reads TGTGCCATCAGTGAGCGGACAATGAACACTGAAGCTTTCTTT.

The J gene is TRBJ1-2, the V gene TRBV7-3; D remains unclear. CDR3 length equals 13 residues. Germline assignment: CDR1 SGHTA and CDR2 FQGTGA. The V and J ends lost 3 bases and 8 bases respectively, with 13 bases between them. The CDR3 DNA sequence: TGTGCCAGCAGCTTTTCCAGCTCGGAAGGCTACACCTTC. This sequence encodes CASSFSSSEGYTF.

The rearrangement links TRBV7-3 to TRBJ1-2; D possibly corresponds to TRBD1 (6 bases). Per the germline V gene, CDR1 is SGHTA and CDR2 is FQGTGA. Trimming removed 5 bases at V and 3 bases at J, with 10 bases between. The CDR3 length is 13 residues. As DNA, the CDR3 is TGTGCCAGCAGCCTGGACAGCGACTATGGCTACACCTTC. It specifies CASSLDSDYGYTF.

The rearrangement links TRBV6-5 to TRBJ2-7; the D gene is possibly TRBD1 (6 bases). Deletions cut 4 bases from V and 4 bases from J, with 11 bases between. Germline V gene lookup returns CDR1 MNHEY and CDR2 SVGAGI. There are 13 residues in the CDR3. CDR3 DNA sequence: TGTGCCAGCAGTTCCGGACAGAGATACGAGCAGTACTTC. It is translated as CASSSGQRYEQYF.

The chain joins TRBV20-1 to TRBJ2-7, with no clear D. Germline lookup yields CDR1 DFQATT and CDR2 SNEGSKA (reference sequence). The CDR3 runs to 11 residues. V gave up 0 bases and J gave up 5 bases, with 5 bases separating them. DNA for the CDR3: TGCAGTGCTAGAGATAGGCACGAGCAGTACTTC. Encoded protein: CSARDRHEQYF.

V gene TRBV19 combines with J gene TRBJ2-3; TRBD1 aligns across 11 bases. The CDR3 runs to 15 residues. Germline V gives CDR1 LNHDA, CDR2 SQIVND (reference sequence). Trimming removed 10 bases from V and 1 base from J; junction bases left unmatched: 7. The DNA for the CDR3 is TGTGCCACGCGAGGACAGGGGGCTGGCACAGATACGCAGTATTTT. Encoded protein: CATRGQGAGTDTQYF.

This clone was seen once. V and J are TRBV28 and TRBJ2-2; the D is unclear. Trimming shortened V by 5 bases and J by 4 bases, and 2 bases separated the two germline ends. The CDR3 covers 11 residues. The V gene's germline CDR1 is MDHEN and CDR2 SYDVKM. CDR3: CASSTTGELFF. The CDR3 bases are TGTGCCAGCAGTACCACCGGGGAGCTGTTTTTT.

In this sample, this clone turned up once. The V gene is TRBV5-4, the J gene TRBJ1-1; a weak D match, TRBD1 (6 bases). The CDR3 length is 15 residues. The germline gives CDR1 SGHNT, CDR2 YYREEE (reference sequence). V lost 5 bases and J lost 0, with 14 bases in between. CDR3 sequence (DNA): TGTGCCAGCAGACCCGGGGGCGAGCTGAACACTGAAGCTTTCTTT. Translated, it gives CASRPGGELNTEAFF.

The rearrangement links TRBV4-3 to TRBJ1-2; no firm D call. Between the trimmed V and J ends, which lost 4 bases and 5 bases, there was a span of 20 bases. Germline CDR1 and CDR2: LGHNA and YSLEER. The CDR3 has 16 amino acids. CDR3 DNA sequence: TGCGCCAGCAGCCTGACGCGTGTGGAGGTTTTTTATGGCTACACCTTC. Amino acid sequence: CASSLTRVEVFYGYTF.

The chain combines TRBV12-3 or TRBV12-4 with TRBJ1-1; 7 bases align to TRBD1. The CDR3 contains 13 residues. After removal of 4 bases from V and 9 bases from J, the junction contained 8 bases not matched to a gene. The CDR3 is CASSSYYRGQAFF. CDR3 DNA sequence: TGTGCCAGCAGTTCCTATTACAGGGGACAAGCTTTCTTT.

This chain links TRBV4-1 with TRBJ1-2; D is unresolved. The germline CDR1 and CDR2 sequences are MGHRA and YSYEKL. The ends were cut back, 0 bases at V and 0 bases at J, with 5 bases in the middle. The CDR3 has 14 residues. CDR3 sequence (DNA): TGCGCCAGCAGCCAAGACAGAACTAACTATGGCTACACCTTC. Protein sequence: CASSQDRTNYGYTF.

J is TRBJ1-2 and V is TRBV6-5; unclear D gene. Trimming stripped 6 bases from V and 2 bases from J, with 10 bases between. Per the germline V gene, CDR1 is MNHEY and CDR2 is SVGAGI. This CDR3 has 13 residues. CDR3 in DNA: TGTGCCAGCAGCCGAAACCAAAACTATGGCTACACCTTC. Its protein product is CASSRNQNYGYTF.

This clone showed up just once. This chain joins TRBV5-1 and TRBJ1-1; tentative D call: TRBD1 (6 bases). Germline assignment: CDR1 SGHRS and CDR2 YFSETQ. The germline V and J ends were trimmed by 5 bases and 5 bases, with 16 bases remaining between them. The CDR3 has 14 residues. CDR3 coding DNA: TGCGCCAGCAGGAACAGGGTGGAAAATACTGAAGCTTTCTTT. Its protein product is CASRNRVENTEAFF.

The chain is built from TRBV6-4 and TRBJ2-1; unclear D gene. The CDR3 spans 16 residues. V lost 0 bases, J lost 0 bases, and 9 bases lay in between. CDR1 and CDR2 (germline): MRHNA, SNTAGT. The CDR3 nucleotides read TGTGCCAGCAGTGACTCTGGGAAGGCCTCCTACAATGAGCAGTTCTTC. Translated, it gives CASSDSGKASYNEQFF.